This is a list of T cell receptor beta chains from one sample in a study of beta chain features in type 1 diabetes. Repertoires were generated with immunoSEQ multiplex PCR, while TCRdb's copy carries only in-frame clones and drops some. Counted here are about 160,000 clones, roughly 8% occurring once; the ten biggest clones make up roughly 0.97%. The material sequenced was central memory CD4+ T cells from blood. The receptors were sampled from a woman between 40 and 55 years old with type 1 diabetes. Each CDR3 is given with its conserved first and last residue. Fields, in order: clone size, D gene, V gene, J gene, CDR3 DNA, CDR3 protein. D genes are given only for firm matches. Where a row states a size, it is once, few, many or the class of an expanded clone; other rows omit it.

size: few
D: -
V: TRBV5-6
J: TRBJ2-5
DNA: TGTGCCAGCAGCCCCACTCTAGGAGGGCAAGAGACCCAGTACTTC
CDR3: CASSPTLGGQETQYF

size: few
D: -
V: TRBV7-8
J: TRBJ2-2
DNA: TGTGCCAGCAGTGGAGGCCGGGTGGCCACCGGGGAGCTGTTTTTT
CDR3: CASSGGRVATGELFF

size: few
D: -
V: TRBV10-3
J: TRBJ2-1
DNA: TGTGCCATCAGTGAGTCGACTCGTGGCGGACTACGTTGGTTCTTC
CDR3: CAISESTRGGLRWFF

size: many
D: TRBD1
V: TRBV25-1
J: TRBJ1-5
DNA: TGTGCCAGCAGTGGACAGGGGAGCAATCAGCCCCAGCATTTT
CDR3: CASSGQGSNQPQHF

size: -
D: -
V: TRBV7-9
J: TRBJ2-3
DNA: TGTGCCAGCAGCTTAGGGGCTAGCCGTTATAGGCGGGATACGCAGTATTTT
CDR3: CASSLGASRYRRDTQYF

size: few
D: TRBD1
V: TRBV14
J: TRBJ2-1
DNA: TGTGCCAGCAGCCAAGAAGGTCGACAGGGGTCTAAGCAGTTCTTC
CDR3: CASSQEGRQGSKQFF

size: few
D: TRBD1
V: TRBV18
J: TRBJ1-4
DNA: TGTGCCAGCTCACCGCCCCGGGACAGGTCCCATGAAAAACTGTTTTTT
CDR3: CASSPPRDRSHEKLFF

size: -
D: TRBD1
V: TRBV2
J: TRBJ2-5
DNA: TGTGCCAGCCGAAAGACAGGGGCTTACCAAGAGACCCAGTACTTC
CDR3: CASRKTGAYQETQYF

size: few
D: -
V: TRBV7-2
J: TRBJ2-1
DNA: TGTGCCAGCAGCCGACAGGCTTACAATGAGCAGTTCTTC
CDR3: CASSRQAYNEQFF

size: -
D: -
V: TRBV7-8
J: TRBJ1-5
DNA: TGTGCCAGCAGCTTAGGCGCCCGAGTGGGGGGATTCCCCCAGCATTTT
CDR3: CASSLGARVGGFPQHF

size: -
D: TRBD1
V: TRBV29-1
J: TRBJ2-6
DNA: TGCAGCGTTACCGGGACAGGGGGACTCTCTGGGGCCAACGTCCTGACTTTC
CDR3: CSVTGTGGLSGANVLTF

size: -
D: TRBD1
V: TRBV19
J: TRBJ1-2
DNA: TGTGCCAGTAGTGCACAGGGGGAGTATGGCTACACCTTC
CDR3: CASSAQGEYGYTF

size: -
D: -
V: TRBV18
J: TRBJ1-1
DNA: TGTGCCAGCTCACCGCAGGGGTCTGTAGCTTTCTTT
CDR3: CASSPQGSVAFF

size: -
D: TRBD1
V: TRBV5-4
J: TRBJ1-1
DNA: TGTGCCAGCAGCTTTCGGGACAGGGGAGTTGAAGCTTTCTTT
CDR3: CASSFRDRGVEAFF

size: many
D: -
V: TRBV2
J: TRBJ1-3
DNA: TGTGCCAGCAGTGAAGATCAGGGCTCTGGAAACACCATATATTTT
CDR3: CASSEDQGSGNTIYF

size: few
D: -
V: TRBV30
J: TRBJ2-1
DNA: TGTGCCTGGAGTCTCAGCAATGAGCAGTTCTTC
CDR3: CAWSLSNEQFF

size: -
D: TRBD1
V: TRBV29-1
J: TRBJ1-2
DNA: TGCAGCGTTCCACAGGGGGCGGGCTACACCTTC
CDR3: CSVPQGAGYTF

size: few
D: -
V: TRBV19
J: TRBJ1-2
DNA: TGTGCCAGTAGTTTCACAGGGAAATCGGCTGGCTACACCTTC
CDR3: CASSFTGKSAGYTF

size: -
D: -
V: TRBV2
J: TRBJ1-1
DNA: TGTGCCAGCACCCGAGAACTATTGAACACTGAAGCTTTCTTT
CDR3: CASTRELLNTEAFF

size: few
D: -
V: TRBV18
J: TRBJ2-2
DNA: TGTGCCAGCTCACCTAGCAGGGAAACCGGGGAGCTGTTTTTT
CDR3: CASSPSRETGELFF

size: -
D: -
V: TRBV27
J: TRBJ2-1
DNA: TGTGCCAGCAGTTTAGCCCTGAGCTCCTACAATGAGCAGTTCTTC
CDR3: CASSLALSSYNEQFF

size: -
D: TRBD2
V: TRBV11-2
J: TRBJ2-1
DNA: TGTGCCAGCAGCCCAAGGACTAGCGGGATTTACAATGAGCAGTTCTTC
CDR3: CASSPRTSGIYNEQFF

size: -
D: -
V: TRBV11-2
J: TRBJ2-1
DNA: TGTGCCAGCAGCTTAGGAACAGGGTACAATGAGCAGTTCTTC
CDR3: CASSLGTGYNEQFF

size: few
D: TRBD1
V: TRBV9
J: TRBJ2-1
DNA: TGTGCCAGCAGCGATTACAGGGGATCCTACAATGAGCAGTTCTTC
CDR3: CASSDYRGSYNEQFF

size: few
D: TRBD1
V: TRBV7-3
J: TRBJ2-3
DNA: TGTGCCAGCAGTTTGACAGGGGGCAAAGATACGCAGTATTTT
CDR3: CASSLTGGKDTQYF

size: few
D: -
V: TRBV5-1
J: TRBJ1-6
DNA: TGCGCCAGCAGCAAGTCAGGGTGGGAATCACCCCTCCACTTT
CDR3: CASSKSGWESPLHF

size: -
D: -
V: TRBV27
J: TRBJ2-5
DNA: TGTGCCAGCAGTTTCCGGCGGGGAGAGACCCAGTACTTC
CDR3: CASSFRRGETQYF

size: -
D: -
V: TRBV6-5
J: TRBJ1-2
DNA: TGTGCCAGCAGTTCCGGCTATGGCTACACCTTC
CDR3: CASSSGYGYTF

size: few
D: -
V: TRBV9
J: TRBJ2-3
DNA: TGTGCCAGCAGCGGAGGTTTTTACACAGATACGCAGTATTTT
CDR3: CASSGGFYTDTQYF

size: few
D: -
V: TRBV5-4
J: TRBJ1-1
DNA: TGTGCCAGCAGCCGAGGGGGAGGGCAGGGGAACACTGAAGCTTTCTTT
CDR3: CASSRGGGQGNTEAFF

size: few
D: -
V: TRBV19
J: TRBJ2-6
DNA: TGTGCCAGTAACCGACAGCTCTCTGGGGCCAACGTCCTGACTTTC
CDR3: CASNRQLSGANVLTF

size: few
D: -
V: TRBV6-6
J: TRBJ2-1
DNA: TGTGCCAGCAGTTACAACGGGGGGCCAGAGTTCTTC
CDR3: CASSYNGGPEFF

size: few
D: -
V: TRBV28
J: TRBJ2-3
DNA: TGTGCCAGCAGTTCCCTACAGGGGGGGACCACAGATACGCAGTATTTT
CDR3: CASSSLQGGTTDTQYF

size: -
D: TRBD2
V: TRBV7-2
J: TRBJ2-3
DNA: TGTGCCAGCAGATATAGCGGGGGCCCGACAGATACGCAGTATTTT
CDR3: CASRYSGGPTDTQYF

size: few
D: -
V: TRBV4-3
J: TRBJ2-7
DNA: TGCGCCAGCAGCCACTCAGGAGGATCCAACGAGCAGTACTTC
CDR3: CASSHSGGSNEQYF

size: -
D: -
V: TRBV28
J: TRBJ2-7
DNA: TGTGCCAGCAGTTTTCCGCGAGACTCCTACGAGCAGTACTTC
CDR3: CASSFPRDSYEQYF

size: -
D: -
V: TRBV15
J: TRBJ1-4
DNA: TGTGCCACCAGCAGAGGAGACAGGTCTAATGAAAAACTGTTTTTT
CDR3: CATSRGDRSNEKLFF

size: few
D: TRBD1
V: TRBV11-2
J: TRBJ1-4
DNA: TGTGCCAGCAGCCCCGGACAGGGTCGGCTGTTTTTT
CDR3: CASSPGQGRLFF

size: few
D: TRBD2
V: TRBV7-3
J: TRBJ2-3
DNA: TGTGCCAGCAGCCCCGGGACTACCACAGATACGCAGTATTTT
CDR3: CASSPGTTTDTQYF

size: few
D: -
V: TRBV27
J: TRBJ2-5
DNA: TGTGCCAGCAGTGGCCGTCACTCAGGGCAGACCCAGTACTTC
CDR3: CASSGRHSGQTQYF

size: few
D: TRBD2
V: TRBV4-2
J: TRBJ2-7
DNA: TGTGCCAGCAGCCCAACTAGCGGGATGTGGAACGAGCAGTACTTC
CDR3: CASSPTSGMWNEQYF

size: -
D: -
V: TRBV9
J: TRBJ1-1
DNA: TGTGCCAGCAGCCTGAAGTCCGGCACTGAAGCTTTCTTT
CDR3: CASSLKSGTEAFF

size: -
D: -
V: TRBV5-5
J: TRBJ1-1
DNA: TGTGCCAGCAGCTTGAATACAGTTGAAGCTTTCTTT
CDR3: CASSLNTVEAFF

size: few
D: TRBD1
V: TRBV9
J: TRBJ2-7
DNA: TGTGCCAGCAGCCGGATTACAGGGGACGAGCAGTACTTC
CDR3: CASSRITGDEQYF

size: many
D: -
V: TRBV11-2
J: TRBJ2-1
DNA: TGTGCCAGCAGCTCATCTCAGGGGCGGTCCCACAATGAGCAGTTCTTC
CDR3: CASSSSQGRSHNEQFF